These T cell receptor beta chains were read from a single sample in a study of patients and donors after allogeneic stem cell transplantation. TCRdb recomputed calls from the RT-PCR reads with MiXCR, one row per CDR3 protein. The table shows around 160,000 distinct CDR3 sequences, with roughly 31% occurring only once. Material for sequencing was blood, either unsorted or a sorted T cell fraction (not recorded which). These receptors all stem from a human donor who was either an allogeneic HSCT recipient or a stem cell or donor lymphocyte infusion donor (not recorded which). It is not recorded whose cells these are; they may come from a transplant donor. CDR3s include the opening cysteine and the closing phenylalanine or tryptophan. Fields, in order: CDR3 length, V gene, D gene, J gene, clone size, CDR3 protein, CDR3 DNA. The D gene is left open where the match is weak. Size is omitted from some rows. Given values are once, few, many or a class for expanded clones.

15	TRBV6-2/TRBV6-3	TRBD1	TRBJ1-1	few	CASSPYRGKSTEAFF	TGTGCCAGCAGTCCTTACAGGGGGAAATCCACTGAAGCTTTCTTT
10	TRBV6-6	-	TRBJ2-1	few	CTYGHNEQFF	TGTACATACGGGCACAATGAGCAGTTCTTC
11	TRBV7-2	TRBD2	TRBJ2-1	-	CASTGGRVKFF	TGTGCCAGCACCGGCGGGAGAGTGAAGTTCTTC
13	TRBV27	-	TRBJ2-4	-	CASSSPDWNIQYF	TGTGCCAGCAGTTCGCCTGACTGGAACATTCAGTACTTC
15	TRBV20-1	TRBD2	TRBJ2-7	-	CSATGTSGFLYEQYF	TGCAGTGCTACCGGGACTAGCGGTTTTCTCTACGAGCAGTACTTC
14	TRBV6-5	-	TRBJ2-1	few	CASSYSARGNEQFF	TGTGCCAGCAGTTATTCTGCGAGAGGGAATGAGCAGTTCTTC
12	TRBV5-5	-	TRBJ2-5	few	CASSPHGETQYF	TGTGCCAGCAGCCCTCACGGGGAGACCCAGTACTTC
14	TRBV9	TRBD2	TRBJ2-7	-	CASSASGSGYEQYF	TGTGCCAGCAGCGCCAGCGGGAGCGGCTACGAGCAGTACTTC
14	TRBV27	-	TRBJ2-2	few	CASRPGRGTGELFF	TGTGCCAGCAGGCCGGGCAGGGGCACCGGGGAGCTGTTTTTT
14	TRBV24-1	-	TRBJ2-2	-	CATAEGAYPGELFF	TGTGCCACCGCGGAAGGCGCGTACCCCGGGGAGCTGTTTTTT